This T cell receptor (beta chain) was identified in a study of CD8 T cells in Susac syndrome. Reverse transcription of roughly 0.45 to 1 ug RNA was carried out with random hexamers. Amplification of the TCR beta CDR3 was carried out by immunoSEQ multiplex PCR, which spanned a total of 54 Vbeta and 13 Jbeta segments. TCRdb called the immunoSEQ multiplex PCR reads again in MiXCR, with one record for every CDR3 protein. Of hundreds of thousands of distinct CDR3 sequences in the sample, 85% are singletons; the top ten hold approximately 0.12%. The CDR3 loop spans 15 amino acids. The ends were cut back, 1 base at V and 5 bases at J, with 12 bases in the middle. CDR1 MGHRA and CDR2 YSYEKL come from the germline V gene. The authors carried out high-throughput sequencing of TCR beta. They applied it to CD8+ and CD4+ T cells obtained from blood. TEMRA cells were enriched by FACS, and CD4+ and CD8+ T cells were negatively isolated.

This sequence joins TRBV4-1 and TRBJ2-1, with D unresolved. Input material: CD8+ T cells from PBMCs. The origin of this receptor is a human donor with multiple sclerosis. This CDR3 is CASSQAEGIHNEQFF. Written as DNA, the CDR3 is TGCGCCAGCAGCCAAGCTGAAGGTATCCACAATGAGCAGTTCTTC.